The rows below give T cell receptor beta chains drawn from one sample of a study of blood T cell repertoires in COVID-19. Profiling relied on immunoSEQ multiplex PCR, and the TCRdb table lists in-frame clones only, not all of them. Found here are over 85,000 clones, 75% to 85% of them singletons; the top ten hold around 24%. The sequenced material came from peripheral blood. The receptors here all came from a man aged 70 or older with acute or convalescent COVID-19. CDR3s include the opening cysteine and the closing phenylalanine or tryptophan. The order of the fields is J gene, clone size, V gene, D gene, CDR3 protein, CDR3 DNA. A D gene is named only where the DNA matches it firmly. The listing skips clone size in some rows; elsewhere it reads once, few, many or a size class.

J: TRBJ1-6; size: .; V: TRBV9; D: TRBD1; CDR3: CASSASPGQGHSPLHF; DNA: TGTGCCAGCAGCGCCTCCCCGGGACAGGGACATTCACCCCTCCACTTT
J: TRBJ2-2; size: .; V: TRBV7-2; D: TRBD2; CDR3: CASSLFQRLSSGRARELFF; DNA: TGTGCCAGCAGCTTATTCCAAAGGCTGAGTAGCGGGAGGGCCCGGGAGCTGTTTTTT
J: TRBJ2-4; size: .; V: TRBV4-3; D: .; CDR3: CASSQQGAKNIQYF; DNA: TGCGCCAGCAGCCAACAGGGGGCCAAAAACATTCAGTACTTC
J: TRBJ2-7; size: .; V: TRBV6-6; D: .; CDR3: CASRLTGARGEQYF; DNA: TGTGCCAGCAGATTAACAGGGGCGCGGGGCGAGCAGTACTTC
J: TRBJ1-1; size: .; V: TRBV6-5; D: .; CDR3: CASSPTVLKAAFF; DNA: TGTGCCAGCAGTCCCACAGTATTGAAAGCAGCTTTCTTT
J: TRBJ1-5; size: .; V: TRBV7-8; D: TRBD1; CDR3: CASSPRQGSQPQHF; DNA: TGTGCCAGCAGCCCCCGACAGGGGAGTCAGCCCCAGCATTTT
J: TRBJ1-2; size: .; V: TRBV5-4; D: .; CDR3: CASSGGGHRYGYTF; DNA: TGTGCCAGCAGCGGGGGAGGCCATCGCTATGGCTACACCTTC
J: TRBJ1-1; size: .; V: TRBV7-3; D: .; CDR3: CASSLRTSGTEAFF; DNA: TGTGCCAGCAGCTTAAGGACATCCGGCACTGAAGCTTTCTTT
J: TRBJ2-1; size: .; V: TRBV28; D: TRBD1; CDR3: CASSGRDRGLREQFF; DNA: TGTGCCAGCAGTGGCCGGGACAGGGGGTTGCGGGAGCAGTTCTTC
J: TRBJ2-7; size: .; V: TRBV6-6; D: .; CDR3: CASSPRLVTYEQYF; DNA: TGTGCCAGCAGTCCCCGACTAGTTACCTACGAGCAGTACTTC
J: TRBJ2-7; size: .; V: TRBV6-5; D: TRBD1; CDR3: CASSYPGQGYEQYF; DNA: TGTGCCAGCAGTTACCCGGGACAGGGCTACGAGCAGTACTTC
J: TRBJ2-7; size: .; V: TRBV6-5; D: .; CDR3: CASSYSLAHEQYF; DNA: TGTGCCAGCAGTTACTCCCTGGCCCACGAGCAGTACTTC
J: TRBJ2-1; size: .; V: TRBV5-1; D: TRBD1; CDR3: CASRLTGTAYNEQFF; DNA: TGCGCCAGCAGACTAACCGGGACAGCCTACAATGAGCAGTTCTTC
J: TRBJ1-5; size: .; V: TRBV2; D: .; CDR3: CASSTGSGQPQHF; DNA: TGTGCCAGCAGTACAGGGAGCGGTCAGCCCCAGCATTTT
J: TRBJ1-2; size: .; V: TRBV5-6; D: TRBD1; CDR3: CASSFTGEYGYTF; DNA: TGTGCCAGCAGCTTCACAGGGGAATATGGCTACACCTTC
J: TRBJ1-2; size: medium-sized; V: TRBV27; D: .; CDR3: CASSLLAGGRSGGYTF; DNA: TGTGCCAGCAGTTTATTAGCCGGGGGGCGTTCGGGTGGCTACACCTTC
J: TRBJ2-3; size: .; V: TRBV30; D: TRBD1; CDR3: CAWSGGTVNTDTQYF; DNA: TGTGCCTGGAGCGGTGGGACAGTGAACACAGATACGCAGTATTTT
J: TRBJ1-1; size: .; V: TRBV27; D: TRBD1; CDR3: CASRLNRGGEAFF; DNA: TGTGCCAGCAGGCTGAACAGGGGAGGTGAAGCTTTCTTT
J: TRBJ1-3; size: few; V: TRBV7-9; D: .; CDR3: CASSFILDTIYF; DNA: TGTGCCAGCAGCTTTATACTTGACACCATATATTTT
J: TRBJ2-7; size: .; V: TRBV9; D: .; CDR3: CASSVKAGAYEQYF; DNA: TGTGCCAGCAGCGTGAAAGCAGGGGCCTACGAGCAGTACTTC
J: TRBJ1-5; size: few; V: TRBV5-4; D: .; CDR3: CASSFNRGQPQHF; DNA: TGTGCCAGCAGCTTCAATAGGGGCCAGCCCCAGCATTTT
J: TRBJ2-7; size: once; V: TRBV27; D: .; CDR3: CATSPLGGYEQYF; DNA: TGTGCCACCAGCCCCCTAGGGGGCTACGAGCAGTACTTC
J: TRBJ2-5; size: .; V: TRBV24-1; D: TRBD1; CDR3: CATSDPGQGAPETQYF; DNA: TGTGCCACCAGTGATCCGGGACAGGGGGCGCCAGAGACCCAGTACTTC
J: TRBJ2-1; size: .; V: TRBV9; D: .; CDR3: CASSEDRPEQFF; DNA: TGTGCCAGCAGCGAAGACAGGCCTGAGCAGTTCTTC
J: TRBJ2-3; size: .; V: TRBV11-3; D: .; CDR3: CASSLVAGSTDTQYF; DNA: TGTGCCAGCAGCTTAGTGGCAGGGAGCACAGATACGCAGTATTTT
J: TRBJ2-1; size: many; V: TRBV18; D: TRBD2; CDR3: CASSPSGTSPTNEQFF; DNA: TGTGCCAGCTCACCTTCCGGGACTAGCCCTACCAATGAGCAGTTCTTC
J: TRBJ1-5; size: .; V: TRBV3-1/TRBV3-2; D: .; CDR3: CASSQDWSVNQPQHF; DNA: TGTGCCAGCAGCCAAGACTGGAGTGTCAATCAGCCCCAGCATTTT
J: TRBJ1-1; size: .; V: TRBV5-4; D: .; CDR3: CASSPQGENTEAFF; DNA: TGTGCCAGCAGTCCCCAAGGGGAGAACACTGAAGCTTTCTTT
J: TRBJ1-5; size: .; V: TRBV2; D: TRBD1; CDR3: CASSDRTGGPQPQHF; DNA: TGTGCCAGCAGTGATCGGACAGGGGGTCCTCAGCCCCAGCATTTT
J: TRBJ2-2; size: .; V: TRBV7-4; D: TRBD2; CDR3: CASSLPGLAGGNTGELFF; DNA: TGTGCCAGCAGCCTCCCGGGACTAGCGGGAGGTAACACCGGGGAGCTGTTTTTT
J: TRBJ1-1; size: .; V: TRBV7-3; D: .; CDR3: CASSRVAGTEAFF; DNA: TGTGCCAGCAGCAGGGTTGCGGGGACTGAAGCTTTCTTT
J: TRBJ2-6; size: few; V: TRBV19; D: .; CDR3: CASSIAASRPGANVLTF; DNA: TGTGCCAGTAGTATAGCCGCGTCGCGTCCTGGGGCCAACGTCCTGACTTTC
J: TRBJ2-7; size: .; V: TRBV9; D: TRBD2; CDR3: CASSVGLAGPSEQYF; DNA: TGTGCCAGCAGCGTCGGACTAGCGGGCCCCTCCGAGCAGTACTTC
J: TRBJ1-2; size: once; V: TRBV5-1; D: TRBD1; CDR3: CASSSGTAVYGYTF; DNA: TGCGCCAGCAGCTCCGGGACAGCAGTTTATGGCTACACCTTC
J: TRBJ2-7; size: .; V: TRBV27; D: TRBD1; CDR3: CASSPRDSFGYEQYF; DNA: TGTGCCAGCAGTCCAAGGGACAGTTTTGGATACGAGCAGTACTTC
J: TRBJ2-1; size: .; V: TRBV9; D: .; CDR3: CASSAIVGNEQFF; DNA: TGTGCCAGCAGCGCCATAGTCGGCAATGAGCAGTTCTTC
J: TRBJ2-1; size: .; V: TRBV11-3; D: TRBD2; CDR3: CASSLGQTSGSNFDEQFF; DNA: TGTGCCAGCAGCTTAGGTCAGACTAGCGGGAGTAACTTCGATGAGCAGTTCTTC
J: TRBJ2-5; size: .; V: TRBV6-6; D: .; CDR3: CASSYSGGGETQYF; DNA: TGTGCCAGCAGTTACTCGGGAGGGGGGGAGACCCAGTACTTC
J: TRBJ2-7; size: .; V: TRBV4-2; D: TRBD1; CDR3: CASSQDQDRGFTYEQYF; DNA: TGTGCCAGCAGCCAAGATCAAGACAGGGGCTTCACCTACGAGCAGTACTTC
J: TRBJ2-3; size: .; V: TRBV6-6; D: TRBD1; CDR3: CASTPTGSSTDTQYF; DNA: TGTGCCAGCACTCCGACAGGGTCTAGCACAGATACGCAGTATTTT
J: TRBJ2-1; size: .; V: TRBV12-3/TRBV12-4; D: .; CDR3: CASSQSNEQFF; DNA: TGTGCCAGCAGCCAATCCAATGAGCAGTTCTTC
J: TRBJ2-7; size: .; V: TRBV7-3; D: .; CDR3: CASSLSAGYSYEQYF; DNA: TGTGCCAGCAGCTTATCGGCAGGGTATTCGTACGAGCAGTACTTC
J: TRBJ1-1; size: few; V: TRBV5-1; D: TRBD1; CDR3: CASSSGQAGGTEAFF; DNA: TGCGCCAGCAGCTCGGGACAGGCCGGCGGGACTGAAGCTTTCTTT
J: TRBJ1-5; size: few; V: TRBV7-6; D: TRBD1; CDR3: CASSKQGINQPQHF; DNA: TGTGCCAGCAGCAAACAGGGGATCAATCAGCCCCAGCATTTT
J: TRBJ2-3; size: .; V: TRBV24-1; D: TRBD2; CDR3: CATSDLTSGTDTQYF; DNA: TGTGCCACCAGTGATTTGACTAGCGGAACAGATACGCAGTATTTT
J: TRBJ1-5; size: once; V: TRBV19; D: TRBD1; CDR3: CASSMRGQGSQPQHF; DNA: TGTGCCAGTAGTATGAGGGGGCAGGGGAGTCAGCCCCAGCATTTT
J: TRBJ1-6; size: few; V: TRBV5-1; D: TRBD1; CDR3: CASSPTGGGGYNSPLHF; DNA: TGCGCCAGCAGCCCCACAGGGGGAGGAGGCTATAATTCACCCCTCCACTTT
J: TRBJ2-1; size: .; V: TRBV18; D: .; CDR3: CASSARSSYNEQFF; DNA: TGTGCCAGCTCAGCCCGGAGTTCCTACAATGAGCAGTTCTTC
J: TRBJ2-4; size: .; V: TRBV23-1; D: TRBD2; CDR3: CASSQSKTSETKNIQYF; DNA: TGCGCCAGCAGTCAATCCAAGACTAGCGAAACCAAAAACATTCAGTACTTC
J: TRBJ1-6; size: .; V: TRBV7-8; D: TRBD1; CDR3: CASSYAGQVYSPLHF; DNA: TGTGCCAGCAGCTACGCGGGACAGGTGTATTCACCCCTCCACTTT
J: TRBJ2-7; size: .; V: TRBV7-9; D: .; CDR3: CASSPRQGGGGSYEQYF; DNA: TGTGCCAGCAGCCCCCGGCAGGGGGGCGGAGGGAGCTACGAGCAGTACTTC
J: TRBJ2-5; size: .; V: TRBV10-3; D: .; CDR3: CAISEGRDETQYF; DNA: TGTGCCATCAGTGAAGGCAGGGATGAGACCCAGTACTTC